This T cell receptor beta chain came from a study of OX40 agonist ivuxolimab in advanced cancers. Background on the study: Partial responses occurred in three patients (one hepatocellular carcinoma, two cutaneous melanoma).

This clone has a handful of counts. Patients were ineligible given autoimmune disease history or systemic immunosuppression. Profiling relied on immunoSEQ multiplex PCR, and the TCRdb table lists in-frame clones only, not all of them. The data contain some 70,000 clones, approximately 89% of them singletons. Germline lookup yields CDR1 SGHRS and CDR2 YFSETQ. The CDR3 is 16 amino acids. The V end lost 4 bases, the J end lost 4 bases, and 18 bases lay between the germline ends. The source was CD4+ or CD8+ T cells sorted from blood, collected in a trial of the OX40 agonist ivuxolimab. This TCR was recovered from an adult with an advanced solid tumor such as melanoma, head and neck, liver or kidney cancer. This chain connects TRBV5-1 to TRBJ2-1; either TRBD1 or TRBD2 may supply D (5 bases each). CDR3 residues: CASSPAREGQYNEQFF. In nucleotides, the CDR3 is TGCGCCAGCAGCCCCGCAAGAGAGGGGCAATACAATGAGCAGTTCTTC.